Listed below are T cell receptor beta chains from one sample, sequenced in a study of T cell responses to AZD1222 COVID-19 vaccine. The method was immunoSEQ multiplex PCR; TCRdb's version includes in-frame clones alone and lacks a portion of them. The sample holds more than 20,000 clones, about nine tenths seen once. The sample in question was peripheral blood, obtained 28 days after the second AZD1222 dose. The receptors derive from an adult who received the AZD1222 COVID-19 vaccine. Each CDR3 is given with its conserved first and last residue. D genes are given only for firm matches. Not all rows give a size; the values are once, few, many and, for expanded clones, a class.

>.|TRBV28|.|TRBJ1-4
TGTGCCAGCAGTACCGTTGACCCGGCCAAACTGTTTTTT
CASSTVDPAKLFF
>TRBD1|TRBV7-9|.|TRBJ1-5
TGTGCCAGCGGACAGGGGAATCAGCCCCAGCATTTT
CASGQGNQPQHF
>.|TRBV24-1|.|TRBJ2-1
TGTGCCACCAGTGCGACAGGATGGGAGCAGTTCTTC
CATSATGWEQFF
>.|TRBV7-2|few|TRBJ1-5
TGTGCCAGCAGCTTAGGGGGTAGAGGTCAGCCCCAGCATTTT
CASSLGGRGQPQHF
>.|TRBV6-6|.|TRBJ2-2
TGTGCCAGCAGTTACGATTCGGGGACGGGCACCGGGGAGCTGTTTTTT
CASSYDSGTGTGELFF
>TRBD2|TRBV10-3|.|TRBJ2-3
TGTGCCATCAACATTGGACTAGCGGGAATGGATACGCAGTATTTT
CAINIGLAGMDTQYF
>TRBD1|TRBV7-8|.|TRBJ1-5
TGTGCCAGCAGCTTAGAAGGGACAGGGCCTAATCAGCCCCAGCATTTT
CASSLEGTGPNQPQHF
>.|TRBV19|.|TRBJ2-5
TGTGCCAGTAAGGGGGGAAGGGCAGCGGAGACCCAGTACTTC
CASKGGRAAETQYF
>.|TRBV7-9|.|TRBJ2-1
TGTGCCAGCAGCTTCGGGGACTGGCAGTTCTTC
CASSFGDWQFF
>TRBD1|TRBV28|.|TRBJ1-5
TGTGCCAGCAGTTTCTCCGGGACAGCGAGTGACCTGGGTCAGCCCCAGCATTTT
CASSFSGTASDLGQPQHF
>TRBD2|TRBV4-1|once|TRBJ2-1
TGCGCCAGCAGCCAAGGGCTAGCGGGAGCCAATGAGCAGTTCTTC
CASSQGLAGANEQFF
>.|TRBV28|.|TRBJ1-2
TGTGCCAGCAGTTCGCCCACAGATTATGGCTACACCTTC
CASSSPTDYGYTF
>.|TRBV5-1|.|TRBJ2-3
TGCGCCAGCAGCTTGGGGCTCTCAACTAGCACAGATACGCAGTATTTT
CASSLGLSTSTDTQYF
>TRBD1|TRBV6-6|.|TRBJ2-7
TGTGCCAGCAGGGACAGGGGAGTGGGCGAGCAGTACTTC
CASRDRGVGEQYF
>.|TRBV12-3/TRBV12-4|.|TRBJ1-2
TGTGCCAGCAGTCAACTGGGCTATGGCTACACCTTC
CASSQLGYGYTF
>.|TRBV28|.|TRBJ1-6
TGTGCCAGCATCCTTGACAGGTTTAGGTCACCCCTCCACTTT
CASILDRFRSPLHF
>.|TRBV7-9|.|TRBJ1-5
TGTGCCAGCAGCGCCGGGTCCAATCAGCCCCAGCATTTT
CASSAGSNQPQHF
>TRBD1|TRBV28|.|TRBJ1-5
TGTGCCAGCAGCAGCGCAGGGGGCCATCAGCCCCAGCATTTT
CASSSAGGHQPQHF
>.|TRBV9|.|TRBJ2-5
TGTGCCAGCAGCTCGCGGGTGGACCAGACCCAGTACTTC
CASSSRVDQTQYF
>.|TRBV6-5|.|TRBJ2-5
TGTGCCAGCAGTTCCCTAGCACAAGAGACCCAGTACTTC
CASSSLAQETQYF
>TRBD2|TRBV5-1|few|TRBJ2-1
TGCGCCAGCACCTGGGGACTAGCCTACAATGAGCAGTTCTTC
CASTWGLAYNEQFF
>.|TRBV20-1|.|TRBJ1-2
TGCAGTGCTAGAAGTTCGTATGGCTACACCTTC
CSARSSYGYTF
>TRBD1|TRBV6-5|.|TRBJ1-4
TGTGCCAGCAGCTTACAGGGGGCGTTTAATGAAAAACTGTTTTTT
CASSLQGAFNEKLFF
>TRBD1|TRBV19|.|TRBJ1-2
TGTGCCAGTAGTGACCGGGACAGGATTAAATATGGCTACACCTTC
CASSDRDRIKYGYTF
>.|TRBV24-1|.|TRBJ2-2
TGTGCCACCAGTGTAGCAGGCAGGCTCGGCACCGGGGAGCTGTTTTTT
CATSVAGRLGTGELFF
>TRBD2|TRBV9|few|TRBJ2-1
TGTGCCAGCAGCGTAGCCAGCGGGAGTCCCTTGTGGGATGAGCAGTTCTTC
CASSVASGSPLWDEQFF
>.|TRBV3-1/TRBV3-2|.|TRBJ2-1
TGTGCCAGCAGCCTACATGACGATGAGCAGTTCTTC
CASSLHDDEQFF
>.|TRBV6-5|.|TRBJ1-2
TGTGCCAGCACCAGGGATGGATTTGGCTACACCTTC
CASTRDGFGYTF
>.|TRBV19|.|TRBJ1-3
TGTGCCAGTACTTACGACAGCTCTGGAAACACCATATATTTT
CASTYDSSGNTIYF
>.|TRBV5-4|.|TRBJ1-2
TGTGCCAGCAGCTCGGACTTGGTCGGGGCAGGGAAGCGCTACACCTTC
CASSSDLVGAGKRYTF
>.|TRBV12-3/TRBV12-4|.|TRBJ2-1
TGTGCCAGCAGCTCCGGGACCAACAATGAGCAGTTCTTC
CASSSGTNNEQFF
>.|TRBV28|once|TRBJ1-1
TGTGCCAGCAGCCGGACCGGGACAAATGAAGCTTTCTTT
CASSRTGTNEAFF
>.|TRBV11-2|.|TRBJ2-7
TGTGCCAGCAGCTCTCAGCTATCACAGGGTAACTACGAGCAGTACTTC
CASSSQLSQGNYEQYF
>.|TRBV9|.|TRBJ1-1
TGTGCCAGCAGCGTAGCCGGTGGGGCGGCTGAAGCTTTCTTT
CASSVAGGAAEAFF
>.|TRBV25-1|.|TRBJ2-7
TGTGCCAGCAGTGAAAGAGGGGCAGGGCCCTACGAGCAGTACTTC
CASSERGAGPYEQYF
>.|TRBV7-8|once|TRBJ1-1
TGTGCCAGCAGCTTATACCCCATGAACACTGAAGCTTTCTTT
CASSLYPMNTEAFF